Listed below are T cell receptor beta chains from one sample, sequenced in a study of Graves' ophthalmopathy and Graves' hyperthyroidism. TCRdb fed the multiplex PCR reads into MiXCR, producing one record per CDR3 protein. The sample consists of about 700,000 distinct CDR3 sequences, 35% to 45% of them appearing once. Sequencing input: peripheral blood. These receptors all stem from an adult man with Graves' ophthalmopathy. Each CDR3 is given with its conserved first and last residue. Fields, in order: D gene, J gene, clone size, V gene, CDR3 protein, CDR3 DNA. D genes are given only for firm matches. Part of the rows lack a size; the others show once, few, many or a class for expanded clones.

D: TRBD1; J: TRBJ2-5; size: many; V: TRBV2; CDR3: CASSEDRGHETQYF; DNA: TGTGCCAGCAGTGAGGACAGGGGGCACGAGACCCAGTACTTC
D: -; J: TRBJ1-2; size: -; V: TRBV7-6; CDR3: CASSATQGNTF; DNA: TGTGCCAGCAGCGCCACGCAGGGTAACACCTTC
D: TRBD1; J: TRBJ1-1; size: -; V: TRBV6-1; CDR3: CASSRQGRAFF; DNA: TGTGCCAGCAGTCGACAGGGAAGGGCTTTCTTT
D: TRBD1; J: TRBJ2-2; size: -; V: TRBV6-5; CDR3: CASSAVGQVTGELFF; DNA: TGTGCCAGCAGTGCCGTCGGACAGGTCACCGGGGAGCTGTTTTTT
D: TRBD1; J: TRBJ1-5; size: -; V: TRBV2; CDR3: CAISVTGGDNQPQHF; DNA: TGTGCCATCAGTGTCACAGGGGGCGACAATCAGCCCCAGCATTTT
D: TRBD1; J: TRBJ1-5; size: many; V: TRBV19; CDR3: CASTPTGGYSNQPQHF; DNA: TGTGCCAGTACCCCTACAGGGGGCTATAGCAATCAGCCCCAGCATTTT
D: TRBD1; J: TRBJ2-5; size: few; V: TRBV19; CDR3: CASTSDRATETQYF; DNA: TGTGCCAGTACCTCGGACAGGGCGACAGAGACCCAGTACTTC
D: -; J: TRBJ2-3; size: -; V: TRBV2; CDR3: CASSNTPGPQYF; DNA: TGTGCCAGCAGTAACACCCCGGGGCCGCAGTATTTT
D: -; J: TRBJ2-7; size: many; V: TRBV2; CDR3: CASSDDSGVAYEQYF; DNA: TGTGCCAGCAGTGATGATAGCGGAGTCGCCTACGAGCAGTACTTC
D: TRBD1; J: TRBJ2-7; size: few; V: TRBV29-1; CDR3: CSVDAGQGNHEQYF; DNA: TGCAGCGTAGATGCGGGACAGGGGAACCACGAGCAGTACTTC
D: -; J: TRBJ2-7; size: -; V: TRBV11-2; CDR3: CASSSELGHGSYEQYF; DNA: TGTGCCAGCAGCTCAGAGCTCGGACACGGCTCCTACGAGCAGTACTTC
D: TRBD2; J: TRBJ2-6; size: -; V: TRBV29-1; CDR3: CSVDGTSANVLTF; DNA: TGCAGCGTCGACGGGACTAGCGCTAACGTCCTGACTTTC
D: -; J: TRBJ1-1; size: many; V: TRBV2; CDR3: CASSPPRARRMNTEAFF; DNA: TGTGCCAGCAGCCCGCCAAGGGCCCGGCGAATGAACACTGAAGCTTTCTTT
D: -; J: TRBJ2-5; size: -; V: TRBV5-5; CDR3: CASSFGSRKETQYF; DNA: TGTGCCAGCAGCTTCGGGAGCAGGAAAGAGACCCAGTACTTC
D: -; J: TRBJ1-1; size: many; V: TRBV10-2; CDR3: CASSDRGWTEAFF; DNA: TGCGCCAGCAGTGACAGGGGATGGACTGAAGCTTTCTTT
D: -; J: TRBJ2-7; size: few; V: TRBV5-1; CDR3: CASSPGPSDSYEQYF; DNA: TGCGCCAGCAGCCCGGGTCCTTCCGATTCCTACGAGCAGTACTTC
D: TRBD2; J: TRBJ2-5; size: -; V: TRBV25-1; CDR3: CASSETSGSQEAQYF; DNA: TGTGCCAGCAGTGAGACTAGCGGGAGCCAAGAGGCCCAGTACTTC
D: -; J: TRBJ1-2; size: once; V: TRBV19; CDR3: CASKDSSYGCTF; DNA: TGTGCCAGTAAGGACAGTAGCTATGGCTGCACCTTC
D: -; J: TRBJ1-1; size: once; V: TRBV29-1; CDR3: CSVEGGRENTEAFF; DNA: TGCAGCGTTGAAGGGGGGCGGGAGAACACTGAAGCTTTCTTT
D: -; J: TRBJ1-5; size: many; V: TRBV19; CDR3: CASSRVGQDFNQPQHF; DNA: TGTGCCAGTAGTCGGGTAGGGCAGGACTTCAATCAGCCCCAGCATTTT
D: -; J: TRBJ1-5; size: many; V: TRBV7-8; CDR3: CASSLVQSGQPQHF; DNA: TGTGCCAGCAGCTTAGTCCAGTCGGGTCAGCCCCAGCATTTT
D: -; J: TRBJ1-2; size: many; V: TRBV12-3/TRBV12-4; CDR3: CASSLVAGAGYTF; DNA: TGTGCCAGCAGTTTAGTTGCAGGGGCAGGCTACACCTTC
D: TRBD1; J: TRBJ1-2; size: many; V: TRBV5-6; CDR3: CASRPGQVDYGYTF; DNA: TGTGCCAGCAGGCCAGGACAGGTAGACTATGGCTACACCTTC
D: -; J: TRBJ1-3; size: -; V: TRBV3-1; CDR3: CASSPGRGSGNTIYF; DNA: TGTGCCAGCAGCCCCGGGAGGGGGTCTGGAAACACCATATATTTT